The clone carrying this TCR beta chain was detected only once. Its target is not known. An end of the junction differs from the germline gene, which may be a read error. This table comes from immunoSEQ multiplex PCR, and its TCRdb copy is limited to in-frame clones, with some not included. The data show roughly 100,000 clones, more than 70% seen once. The CDR3 is made up of 16 amino acids. Looked up from germline, CDR1 is LGHDT and CDR2 is YNNKEL (reference sequence). The sample comes from a study of T cell responses to AZD1222 COVID-19 vaccine. About the study: Second doses that came at about 4 or about 12 weeks were put together. Overall study findings and caveats: Among AZD1222 vaccinees, only 5 to 7 were seropositive at baseline.

The receptor comes from an adult in good health. The sample consisted of peripheral blood, taken on day 0 of AZD1222 vaccination. J is TRBJ1-2 and V is TRBV3-1 (or the pseudogene TRBV3-2), with 9 bases lining up with TRBD1. The CDR3: CASSQEWDRALYDYTF. Written as DNA, the CDR3 is TGTGCCAGCAGCCAAGAGTGGGACAGGGCCCTTTATGACTACACCTTC.